These 4 T cell receptor beta chains originate from one sample sequenced in a study of T cell clonality in common variable immunodeficiency. Study results and caveats: Reportedly, TCR beta sequences from common variable immunodeficiency showed fewer deletions and N-nucleotide insertions.

TCRdb's table, derived via immunoSEQ multiplex PCR, lists solely in-frame clones and lacks some. Reported are tens of thousands of clones, none seen only once; the ten largest carry around 5.4%. The antigens of these receptors remain unknown. The sample comprised peripheral blood mononuclear cells. These receptors all come from a human donor with common variable immunodeficiency.

This clone was counted a few times. Coverage ceases 3 residues before the CDR3 finishes, and the germline J gene fills in the end. The genes are TRBV30 and TRBJ2-3; the D gene is possibly TRBD2 (6 bases). CDR1 GTSNPN and CDR2 SVGIG come from the germline V gene (reference sequence). The germline V and J ends were trimmed by 5 bases and 2 bases, with 11 bases remaining between them. The CDR3 totals 13 residues. The sequenced CDR3 bases are TGTGCCTGGGTCGCGGGGCTCACAGATACG. Residues: CAWVAGLTDT. The complete CDR3 reads CAWVAGLTDTQYF.

Turning to this clone: Read sequence stops 3 residues before the CDR3 end, and the germline J gene provides the missing end. J is TRBJ1-2 and V is TRBV19, with TRBD1 matching 7 bases. Germline V gene sequence: CDR1 LNHDA, CDR2 SQIVND (reference sequence). The CDR3 covers 15 residues. The covered CDR3 bases are TGTGCCAGTAGTGCCACTTCCACAGGGGAGCGCGGC. This sequence encodes CASSATSTGERG. In full, the CDR3 is CASSATSTGERGYTF.

This clone has at least ten counts. The CDR3 end lies 3 residues beyond the end of the read and is filled in from the germline J gene. The chain joins TRBV6-2 or TRBV6-3 to TRBJ2-7; TRBD1 aligns across 8 bases. Per the germline V gene, CDR1 is MNHEY and CDR2 is SVGEGT. The CDR3 is made up of 16 amino acids. V lost 0 bases, J lost 3 bases, and 7 bases stayed unmatched. Incomplete CDR3 DNA: TGTGCCAGCAGTTACTCCAGACAGGGGATTAACTACGAG. It codes for CASSYSRQGINYE. The whole CDR3 sequence is CASSYSRQGINYEQYF.

In its sample, this clone was seen a few times. The CDR3 end lies 3 residues beyond the end of the read and is filled in from the germline J gene. V is TRBV19 and J is TRBJ1-2, with 8 positions matching TRBD1. The germline CDR1 and CDR2 sequences are LNHDA and SQIVND (reference sequence). This CDR3 spans 15 amino acids. CDR3 amino acids: CASSMGADRATSYTF. The DNA read from the CDR3 is TGTGCCAGTAGTATGGGCGCGGACAGGGCTACTAGC.